The 3 T cell receptor beta chains below come from one sample, sequenced in a study. TCRdb independently ran MiXCR on the RT-PCR reads; one entry per CDR3 protein. Here the sample spans 650,000 to 800,000 distinct CDR3 sequences, more than 13% being singletons. The source material was memory CD4+ T cells from blood. These receptor sequences come from a female donor in good health, serving as a healthy control.

Concerning this clonotype itself: A much larger clone differs from this one at a single base, so this may be a read error. This chain joins TRBV4-1 and TRBJ2-5; weak D call: TRBD2 (6 bases). The germline gives CDR1 MGHRA, CDR2 YSYEKL. The CDR3 has 12 amino acids. CDR3 bases: TGCGGCGCCAAAAGCGGGCAAGAGACCCAGTACTTC. Residues: CGAKSGQETQYF.

The genes are TRBV7-3 and TRBJ2-5, with 7 bases matching TRBD1. Germline CDR1 and CDR2: SGHTA and FQGTGA. Trimming cost V 3 bases and J 5 bases; bases outside gene matches: 6. The CDR3 totals 14 residues. The CDR3 sequence: CASSLDRSSETQYF. The CDR3 DNA follows: TGTGCCAGCAGCTTGGACAGGTCATCGGAGACCCAGTACTTC. Full variable domain (rest looked up from reference TRBV7-3 and TRBJ2-5): GAGVSQTPSNKVTEKGKYVELRCDPISGHTALYWYRQSLGQGPEFLIYFQGTGAADDSGLPNDRFFAVRPEGSVSTLKIQRTERGDSAVYLCASSLDRSSETQYFGPGTRLLVL.

The chain joins TRBV4-2 to TRBJ1-2; TRBD1 aligns across 8 bases. The CDR3 contains 18 residues. V dropped 0 bases and J dropped 3; count of bases not matched to a gene: 12. Germline-derived CDR1 and CDR2 are LGHNA and YNFKEQ. CDR3 sequence reads: CASSQELTQGAPDYGYTF. CDR3 in DNA: TGTGCCAGCAGCCAAGAGCTTACTCAGGGGGCGCCGGACTATGGCTACACCTTC.